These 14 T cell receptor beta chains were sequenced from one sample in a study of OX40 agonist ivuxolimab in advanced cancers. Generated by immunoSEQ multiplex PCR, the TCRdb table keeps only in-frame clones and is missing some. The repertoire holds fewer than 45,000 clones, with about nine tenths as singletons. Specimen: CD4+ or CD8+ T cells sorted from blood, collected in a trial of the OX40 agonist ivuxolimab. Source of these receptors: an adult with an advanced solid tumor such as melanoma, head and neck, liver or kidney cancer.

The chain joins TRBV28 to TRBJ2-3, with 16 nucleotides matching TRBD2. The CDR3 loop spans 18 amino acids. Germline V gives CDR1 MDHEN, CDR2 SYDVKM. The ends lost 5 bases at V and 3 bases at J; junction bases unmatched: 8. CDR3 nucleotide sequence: TGTGCCAGCAGTCGACCGGGACTAGCGGGAGGGCCAACAGATACGCAGTATTTT. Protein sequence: CASSRPGLAGGPTDTQYF.

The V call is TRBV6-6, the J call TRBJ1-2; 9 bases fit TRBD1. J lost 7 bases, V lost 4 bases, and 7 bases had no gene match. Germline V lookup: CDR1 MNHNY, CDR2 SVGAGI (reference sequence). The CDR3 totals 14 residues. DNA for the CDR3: TGTGCCAGCAGTTCCCCGGGACAGGGCGGTGGCTACACCTTC. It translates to CASSSPGQGGGYTF.

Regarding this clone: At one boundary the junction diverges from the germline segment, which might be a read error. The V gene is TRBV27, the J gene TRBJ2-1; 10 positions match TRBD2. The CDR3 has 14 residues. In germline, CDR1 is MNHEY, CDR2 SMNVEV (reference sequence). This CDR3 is CASSRSSGRNGQFF. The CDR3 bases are TGTGCCAGCAGTCGATCTAGCGGGAGAAATGGGCAGTTCTTC.

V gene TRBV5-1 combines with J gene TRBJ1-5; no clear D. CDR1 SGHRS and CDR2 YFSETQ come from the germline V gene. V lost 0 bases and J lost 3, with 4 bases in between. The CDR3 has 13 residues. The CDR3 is CASSLGVNQPQHF. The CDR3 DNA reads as TGCGCCAGCAGCTTGGGGGTCAATCAGCCCCAGCATTTT.

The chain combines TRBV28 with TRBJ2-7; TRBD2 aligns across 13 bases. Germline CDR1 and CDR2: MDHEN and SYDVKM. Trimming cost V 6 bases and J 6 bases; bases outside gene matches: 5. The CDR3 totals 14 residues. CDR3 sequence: CASRLAGGPLEQYF. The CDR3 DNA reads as TGTGCCAGCAGACTAGCGGGAGGGCCTCTCGAGCAGTACTTC.

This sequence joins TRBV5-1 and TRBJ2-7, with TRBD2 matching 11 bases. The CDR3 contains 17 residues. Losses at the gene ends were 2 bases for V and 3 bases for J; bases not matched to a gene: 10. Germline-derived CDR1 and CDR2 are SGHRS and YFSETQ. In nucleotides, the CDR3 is TGCGCCAGCAGCTTCCCCTCTAGCGGGAGGTTTGTCTACGAGCAGTACTTC. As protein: CASSFPSSGRFVYEQYF.

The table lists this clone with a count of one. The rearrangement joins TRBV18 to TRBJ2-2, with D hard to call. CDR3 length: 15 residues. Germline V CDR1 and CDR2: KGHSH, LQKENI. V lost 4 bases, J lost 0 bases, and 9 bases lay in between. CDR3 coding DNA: TGTGCCAGCTCACGACTTGACGCGAACACCGGGGAGCTGTTTTTT. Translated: CASSRLDANTGELFF.

CDR3 residues: CASSVRDSVNTEAFF. For the CDR3, the DNA is TGTGCCAGCAGCGTAAGGGACAGTGTGAACACTGAAGCTTTCTTT. The genes are TRBV7-9 and TRBJ1-1, with 7 bases matching TRBD1. CDR1 and CDR2 from the germline V gene are SEHNR and FQNEAQ (reference sequence). The CDR3 loop spans 15 amino acids. V was pared by 5 bases and J by 0 bases, with 6 bases of the junction left unmatched.

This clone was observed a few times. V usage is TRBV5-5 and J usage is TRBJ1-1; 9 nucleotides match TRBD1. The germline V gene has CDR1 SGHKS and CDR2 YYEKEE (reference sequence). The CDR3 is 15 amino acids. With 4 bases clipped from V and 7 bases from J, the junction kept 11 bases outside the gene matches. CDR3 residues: CASSLGTGPSFEAFF. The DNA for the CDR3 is TGTGCCAGCAGCCTAGGGACAGGGCCTTCTTTTGAAGCTTTCTTT.

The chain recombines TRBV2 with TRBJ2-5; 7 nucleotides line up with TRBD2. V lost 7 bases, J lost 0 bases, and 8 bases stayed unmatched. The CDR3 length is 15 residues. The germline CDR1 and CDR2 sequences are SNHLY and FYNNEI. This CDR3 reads CASKRQGGYQETQYF. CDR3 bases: TGTGCCAGCAAACGGCAGGGAGGGTACCAAGAGACCCAGTACTTC.

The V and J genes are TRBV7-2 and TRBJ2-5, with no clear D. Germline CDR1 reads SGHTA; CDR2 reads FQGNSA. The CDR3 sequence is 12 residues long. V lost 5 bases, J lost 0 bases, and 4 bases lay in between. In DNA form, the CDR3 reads TGTGCCAGCAGCAGGTACCAAGAGACCCAGTACTTC. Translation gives CASSRYQETQYF.

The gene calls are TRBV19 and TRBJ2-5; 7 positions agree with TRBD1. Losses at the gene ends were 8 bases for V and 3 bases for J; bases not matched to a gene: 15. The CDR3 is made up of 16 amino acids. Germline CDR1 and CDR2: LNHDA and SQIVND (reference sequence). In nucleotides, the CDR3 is TGTGCCAGTCGGTTGAACGATGGTCAGGGGGAAGAGACCCAGTACTTC. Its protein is CASRLNDGQGEETQYF.

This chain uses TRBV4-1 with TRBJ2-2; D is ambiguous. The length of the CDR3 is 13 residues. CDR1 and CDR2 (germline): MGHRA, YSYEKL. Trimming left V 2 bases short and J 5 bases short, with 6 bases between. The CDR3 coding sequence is TGCGCCAGCAGCCAATATACGACCGGGGAGCTGTTTTTT. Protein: CASSQYTTGELFF.

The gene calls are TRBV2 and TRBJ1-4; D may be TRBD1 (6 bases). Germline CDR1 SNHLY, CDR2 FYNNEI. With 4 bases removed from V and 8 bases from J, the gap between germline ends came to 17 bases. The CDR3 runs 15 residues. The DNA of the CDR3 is TGTGCCAGCAGTGCCTCCCAGGGGATCTACGAAAAACTGTTTTTT. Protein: CASSASQGIYEKLFF.